A single sample is the source of the 6 T cell receptor beta chains below, sequenced in a study of identical twins. One entry per CDR3 protein, called by TCRdb with MiXCR from the 5' RACE reads. The sample holds around 480,000 distinct CDR3 sequences, 12% to 15% seen once. This sample also belongs to another study, concerning yellow fever vaccine responses in identical twins.

The sample comprised CD4+ T cells sorted from blood. All receptors come from a woman under 30 in good health.

This chain joins TRBV25-1 and TRBJ2-5, with D perhaps matching TRBD1 (7 bases). Germline lookup yields CDR1 MGHDK and CDR2 SYGVNS. V was cut by 1 base and J by 5 bases, with 11 bases left in between. CDR3 length: 14 residues. CDR3 protein: CASSEWRGQETQYF. CDR3 nucleotides: TGTGCCAGCAGTGAATGGAGGGGGCAGGAGACCCAGTACTTC.

This clonotype was observed a few times. The chain recombines TRBV3-1 with TRBJ2-7; either TRBD1 or TRBD2 may supply D (5 bases each). The CDR3 runs to 14 residues. V lost 5 bases and J lost 0, with 11 bases in between. Germline V gene sequence: CDR1 LGHDT, CDR2 YNNKEL (reference sequence). The CDR3 DNA sequence: TGTGCCAGCAGCAACCGGGGCACCTCCTACGAGCAGTACTTC. It codes for CASSNRGTSYEQYF.

The genes are TRBV4-1 and TRBJ2-2; 8 bases agree with TRBD2. Trimming removed 1 base from V and 1 base from J; junction bases left unmatched: 14. Germline CDR1 MGHRA, CDR2 YSYEKL. The CDR3 has 20 amino acids. The CDR3 DNA follows: TGCGCCAGCAGCCAAGTAGGATTGCGGGGGGCGAACTTGAACACCGGGGAGCTGTTTTTT. It is translated as CASSQVGLRGANLNTGELFF.

This clonotype occurred a few times. J is TRBJ2-5 and V is TRBV6-1; D may be TRBD2 (6 bases). Trimming shortened V by 5 bases and J by 3 bases, and 16 bases separated the two germline ends. Germline-derived CDR1 and CDR2 are MNHNS and SASEGT. The length of the CDR3 is 15 residues. In DNA form, the CDR3 reads TGTGCCAGCAGTCCTGCGGGGCGTCCAGAAGAGACCCAGTACTTC. This encodes CASSPAGRPEETQYF.

This clonotype occurred a few times. The V and J genes are TRBV29-1 and TRBJ2-3; D is uncertain. Trimming took off 7 bases at V and 1 base at J, with 12 bases between the two ends. There are 13 residues in the CDR3. Germline V gene sequence: CDR1 SQVTM, CDR2 ANQGSEA. The CDR3 is CSGTGGRTDTQYF. CDR3 in DNA: TGCAGCGGGACGGGCGGTCGCACAGATACGCAGTATTTT.

The chain carries TRBV24-1 and TRBJ2-3, with a tentative D call TRBD1 (5 bases). Trimming left V 3 bases short and J 5 bases short, with 11 bases between. Germline-derived CDR1 and CDR2 are KGHDR and SFDVKD. The CDR3 loop spans 14 amino acids. The CDR3 region has the DNA TGTGCCACCAGTGATCCCCAGGGCGTAGATACGCAGTATTTT. The encoded protein is CATSDPQGVDTQYF.